Each of the 24 T cell receptor beta chains below was sequenced from the same sample in a study of blood T cell repertoires in COVID-19. Some clones are missing from TCRdb's copy, which holds only in-frame ones; the method was immunoSEQ multiplex PCR. The repertoire has approximately 91,000 clones, over 70% of them found once; the top ten carry about 20%. Sequenced: peripheral blood. The receptors here all came from a human donor in a cohort sampled during active COVID-19.

The DNA for the CDR3 is TGTGCCAGCAGGGCAGGAGGGTTCAATGAAAAACTGTTTTTT. It codes for CASRAGGFNEKLFF. The chain has TRBV6-5 and TRBJ1-4; no clear D. The CDR3 contains 14 residues. CDR1 and CDR2 from the germline V gene are MNHEY and SVGAGI. V was trimmed by 6 bases and J by 5 bases, leaving 13 bases between them.

The gene calls are TRBV27 and TRBJ2-7, with 11 bases lining up with TRBD2. CDR1 is MNHEY, CDR2 SMNVEV, per germline (reference sequence). With 6 bases clipped from V and 2 bases from J, the junction kept 9 bases outside the gene matches. This CDR3 has 16 residues. The CDR3 nucleotides are TGTGCCAGCAGACCCTTACTAGCGGGAGTCCCCTACGAGCAGTACTTC. As protein: CASRPLLAGVPYEQYF.

The genes are TRBV23-1 and TRBJ2-7; TRBD1 agrees at 9 bases. TRBV23-1 is annotated as an ORF whose role is uncertain. The CDR3 covers 15 residues. J was trimmed by 7 bases and V by 4 bases; bases with no gene match: 11. The CDR3 reads CASSLYRGRSGEQYF. CDR3 nucleotides: TGCGCCAGCAGTCTTTACAGGGGGCGCAGTGGGGAGCAGTACTTC.

This sequence joins TRBV28 and TRBJ1-5, with D unresolved. The germline V and J ends were trimmed by 3 bases and 5 bases, with 8 bases remaining between them. The CDR3 has 13 amino acids. CDR1 MDHEN and CDR2 SYDVKM come from the germline V gene. In nucleotides, the CDR3 is TGTGCCAGCAGTTTCTCTGTTGATCAGCCCCAGCATTTT. This sequence encodes CASSFSVDQPQHF.

The chain has TRBV6-5 and TRBJ1-1; TRBD1 might be the D (5 bases). Germline V gene data show CDR1 as MNHEY and CDR2 as SVGAGI. The CDR3 is made up of 14 amino acids. V lost 4 bases and J lost 4, with 13 bases in between. The CDR3: CASSSFGGVTEAFF. The CDR3 DNA reads as TGTGCCAGCAGTTCTTTTGGGGGGGTCACTGAAGCTTTCTTT.

This clone has only one observation. This rearrangement joins TRBV5-6 to TRBJ2-7; 8 bases are shared with TRBD1. The CDR3 covers 15 residues. V lost 0 bases, J lost 5 bases, and 7 bases stayed unmatched. Germline CDR1 is SGHDT and CDR2 is YYEEEE. CDR3 in DNA: TGTGCCAGCAGCTTGGAGGCAGGGGGCAGCGACGAGCAGTACTTC. Translated, it gives CASSLEAGGSDEQYF.

This chain uses TRBV20-1 with TRBJ1-1; D is unclear. This CDR3 spans 15 amino acids. The V end was cut by 3 bases, the J end by 5 bases, with 19 bases between. CDR1 and CDR2 from the germline V gene are DFQATT and SNEGSKA (reference sequence). The CDR3 region is CSASALRRLRTEAFF. DNA of the CDR3: TGCAGTGCTAGTGCCCTACGGAGGCTGAGGACTGAAGCTTTCTTT.

The chain carries TRBV13 and TRBJ1-2, with D possibly being TRBD1 (5 bases). CDR3 length: 12 amino acids. The germline CDR1 and CDR2 sequences are PRHDT and FYEKMQ (reference sequence). Trimming cost V 7 bases and J 5 bases, with 11 bases left between them. DNA for the CDR3: TGTGCCAGCACCAAGGGGTTTTATGGCTACACCTTC. This gives the protein CASTKGFYGYTF. Filled out from reference TRBV13 and TRBJ1-2, the complete variable domain reads AAGVIQSPRHLIKEKRETATLKCYPIPRHDTVYWYQQGPGQDPQFLISFYEKMQSDKGSIPDRFSAQQFSDYHSELNMSSLELGDSALYFCASTKGFYGYTFGSGTRLTVV.

The V gene is TRBV5-1, the J gene TRBJ2-7; D perhaps matches TRBD2 (6 bases). Germline V CDR1 and CDR2: SGHRS, YFSETQ. Trimming stripped 3 bases from V and 6 bases from J, with 16 bases between. The CDR3 runs to 14 residues. The CDR3 DNA follows: TGCGCCAGCAGCTCTGATGCGGGGCTGGGCGAGCAGTACTTC. Protein: CASSSDAGLGEQYF.

This rearrangement joins TRBV11-2 to TRBJ1-6; D may be TRBD1 (5 bases). In germline, CDR1 is SGHAT, CDR2 FQNNGV. Trimming pared 2 bases from V and 16 bases from J, leaving 15 bases between. The CDR3 is made up of 13 amino acids. The CDR3, as DNA: TGTGCCAGCAGCTTATCCTTTGCGACAGAGCTCCACTTT. Translated, it gives CASSLSFATELHF.

V is TRBV28 and J is TRBJ1-2; TRBD1 might be the D (5 bases). The CDR3 runs to 12 residues. Germline assignment: CDR1 MDHEN and CDR2 SYDVKM. Trimming shortened V by 2 bases and J by 8 bases, and 9 bases separated the two germline ends. CDR3 in DNA: TGTGCCAGCAGTTTAGGACAAGGGGGCTACACCTTC. Translating gives CASSLGQGGYTF.

J is TRBJ1-2 and V is TRBV7-9; 10 bases fit TRBD1. This CDR3 has 15 amino acids. V lost 6 bases, J lost 8 bases, and 12 bases stayed unmatched. The V gene's germline CDR1 is SEHNR and CDR2 FQNEAQ (reference sequence). This CDR3 is CASSLKTGGESGYTF. The DNA for the CDR3 is TGTGCCAGCAGTCTCAAGACAGGGGGCGAATCGGGCTACACCTTC.

The J gene is TRBJ1-2, the V gene TRBV2, with D possibly being TRBD1 (5 bases). CDR1 is SNHLY, CDR2 FYNNEI, per germline. CDR3 length equals 15 residues. V was pared by 3 bases and J by 0 bases, with 11 bases between. CDR3 sequence: CASSDVAGTNYGYTF. The CDR3 bases are TGTGCCAGCAGTGACGTAGCAGGGACTAACTATGGCTACACCTTC.

The rearrangement links TRBV19 to TRBJ2-7; weak D call: TRBD2 (5 bases). Trimming stripped 4 bases from V and 6 bases from J, with 13 bases between. The CDR3 has 13 residues. From germline, CDR1 is LNHDA and CDR2 SQIVND (reference sequence). As DNA, the CDR3 is TGTGCCAGTAGTACGAGGGTCGAAGGCGAGCAGTACTTC. Residues: CASSTRVEGEQYF.

The chain links TRBV7-9 to TRBJ1-1, with D perhaps matching TRBD1 (6 bases). The germline V and J ends were trimmed by 6 bases and 0 bases, with 14 bases remaining between them. This CDR3 region has 15 residues. The germline CDR1 and CDR2 sequences are SEHNR and FQNEAQ (reference sequence). CDR3 loop: CASRLTGAMNTEAFF. In nucleotides, the CDR3 is TGTGCCAGCAGACTGACAGGTGCCATGAACACTGAAGCTTTCTTT.

J is TRBJ1-2 and V is TRBV5-1, with 10 bases matching TRBD1. Trimming took 0 bases from V and 5 from J; bases not matched to a gene: 4. In germline, CDR1 is SGHRS, CDR2 YFSETQ. CDR3 size: 15 residues. DNA of the CDR3: TGCGCCAGCAGCTTGGGACAGGGGGCTCCTTATGGCTACACCTTC. It is translated as CASSLGQGAPYGYTF.

This chain connects TRBV7-9 to TRBJ2-7, with D tentatively TRBD1 (5 bases). V was pared by 6 bases and J by 2 bases, with 11 bases between. This CDR3 is built from 13 residues. Germline-derived CDR1 and CDR2 are SEHNR and FQNEAQ (reference sequence). The CDR3 spells CASSWGRTYEQYF. Written as DNA, the CDR3 is TGTGCCAGCAGTTGGGGCAGAACCTACGAGCAGTACTTC.

The chain links TRBV4-1 to TRBJ2-2; 8 bases agree with TRBD2. Germline assignment: CDR1 MGHRA and CDR2 YSYEKL. After removal of 4 bases from V and 4 bases from J, the junction contained 5 bases not matched to a gene. CDR3 length: 15 amino acids. The CDR3 DNA sequence: TGCGCCAGCAGCCTCGCTAGCGGGTCCACCGGGGAGCTGTTTTTT. This codes for CASSLASGSTGELFF.

This clone was observed a handful of times. The rearrangement joins TRBV9 to TRBJ2-2; 9 bases fit TRBD1. V shed 3 bases and J 5 bases; nucleotides not matched to a gene: 2. The CDR3 runs 14 residues. The germline V gene encodes CDR1 SGDLS and CDR2 YYNGEE. The DNA of the CDR3 is TGTGCCAGCAGCGCGACAGGGGGGACCGGGGAGCTGTTTTTT. Its protein is CASSATGGTGELFF. Full variable domain (outside the CDR3, taken from reference TRBV9 and TRBJ2-2): DSGVTQTPKHLITATGQRVTLRCSPRSGDLSVYWYQQSLDQGLQFLIQYYNGEERAKGNILERFSAQQFPDLHSELNLSSLELGDSALYFCASSATGGTGELFFGEGSRLTVL.

This sequence joins TRBV7-9 and TRBJ2-7; perhaps TRBD2 as D (5 bases). Per germline, CDR1 SEHNR and CDR2 FQNEAQ (reference sequence). This CDR3 is built from 14 residues. Trimming took off 5 bases at V and 1 base at J, with 12 bases between the two ends. CDR3 region: CASSPSTGSYEQYF. The DNA for the CDR3 is TGTGCCAGCAGCCCGTCGACGGGATCCTACGAGCAGTACTTC.

The chain carries TRBV6-6 and TRBJ2-3; weak D call: TRBD2 (6 bases). With 2 bases removed from V and 6 bases from J, the gap between germline ends came to 18 bases. CDR3 size: 16 residues. Germline loops: CDR1 MNHNY, CDR2 SVGAGI (reference sequence). Here the CDR3 reads CASSYRGGNKGDTQYF. The CDR3 nucleotides are TGTGCCAGCAGTTACAGAGGCGGGAATAAGGGGGATACGCAGTATTTT.

This chain uses TRBV6-2 or TRBV6-3 with TRBJ2-1; TRBD1 aligns across 12 bases. The CDR3 extends over 16 amino acids. Germline loops: CDR1 MNHEY, CDR2 SVGEGT. With V trimmed by 4 bases and J by 12 bases, 13 bases remained unmatched. The CDR3 loop is CASSSPGTGGTGVQFF. The CDR3 nucleotides read TGTGCCAGCAGTTCTCCAGGGACAGGGGGCACAGGAGTGCAGTTCTTC.

The chain carries TRBV27 and TRBJ2-7; D gene ambiguous. With 7 bases removed from V and 3 bases from J, the gap between germline ends came to 13 bases. The CDR3 has 13 amino acids. CDR1 and CDR2 (germline): MNHEY, SMNVEV (reference sequence). CDR3 sequence reads: CASKISGRYEQYF. Here the CDR3 DNA reads TGTGCCAGCAAAATTTCGGGTCGCTACGAGCAGTACTTC.

This clone has more than one count but fewer than ten. The V call is TRBV5-5, the J call TRBJ2-7; 9 nucleotides agree with TRBD1. The trim removed 6 bases at V and 5 bases at J, leaving 6 bases unmatched. There are 13 residues in the CDR3. Germline CDR1 reads SGHKS; CDR2 reads YYEKEE (reference sequence). The CDR3 region is CASKGQGPDEQYF. The CDR3 DNA is TGTGCCAGCAAGGGACAGGGTCCCGACGAGCAGTACTTC. The full variable domain, completed using reference TRBV5-5 and TRBJ2-7, is DAGVTQSPTHLIKTRGQQVTLRCSPISGHKSVSWYQQVLGQGPQFIFQYYEKEERGRGNFPDRFSARQFPNYSSELNVNALLLGDSALYLCASKGQGPDEQYFGPGTRLTVT.